Below, 32 T cell receptor beta chains from the same sample are listed, as sequenced in a study of T-cell reconstitution after alpha-beta-depleted transplantation in children. Unique molecular identifiers tagged the TCRbeta library. TCRdb processed the PCR reads anew with MiXCR; each CDR3 protein has one entry. The repertoire holds about 830,000 distinct CDR3 sequences, with approximately 15% as singletons. This specimen was PBMCs, mostly from graft donor cells, taken 360 days after TCRalphabeta/CD19-depleted stem cell transplant. All receptors derive from a male patient younger than 18 who had a stem cell transplant for acute lymphoblastic leukemia, so the T cells may come from the graft donor.

The chain employs TRBV5-6 and TRBJ2-7; 9 bases are a match to TRBD1. From germline, CDR1 is SGHDT and CDR2 YYEEEE. Trimming removed 4 bases from V and 1 base from J; junction bases left unmatched: 6. This CDR3 has 15 amino acids. CDR3 protein: CASSGTGTGSYEQYF. The CDR3 nucleotides read TGTGCCAGCAGCGGTACCGGGACAGGGTCCTACGAGCAGTACTTC.

The rearrangement joins TRBV29-1 to TRBJ2-5; 9 nucleotides line up with TRBD1. The CDR3 contains 12 residues. Germline V gives CDR1 SQVTM, CDR2 ANQGSEA. The trim removed 7 bases at V and 2 bases at J, leaving 2 bases unmatched. The CDR3 sequence is CSGDRGQETQYF. In nucleotides, the CDR3 is TGCAGCGGCGACAGGGGGCAAGAGACCCAGTACTTC.

The chain is built from TRBV15 and TRBJ2-7; TRBD2 matches 10 bases. Trimming took 5 bases from V and 1 from J; bases not matched to a gene: 8. The CDR3 totals 16 residues. The germline CDR1 and CDR2 sequences are LNHNV and YYDKDF (reference sequence). This CDR3 is CATSPTLTSGSYEQYF. The CDR3 DNA follows: TGTGCCACCAGCCCTACACTGACTAGCGGGTCCTACGAGCAGTACTTC.

The chain carries TRBV2 and TRBJ1-6; possibly TRBD1 for D (6 bases). The V and J ends lost 7 bases and 6 bases respectively, with 13 bases between them. The CDR3 runs to 14 residues. CDR1 and CDR2 from the germline V gene are SNHLY and FYNNEI. The CDR3 is CASTPDSSNSPLHF. The DNA of the CDR3 is TGTGCCAGCACCCCGGACAGCTCTAATTCACCCCTCCACTTT.

This clonotype has more than one count but fewer than ten. CDR3 bases: TGTGCCAGCAGCACCGACAGGGTTCATAGGTCCCTCCACTTT. Translation gives CASSTDRVHRSLHF. The chain links TRBV12-3 or TRBV12-4 to TRBJ1-6, with 7 positions matching TRBD1. CDR3 length equals 14 residues. Trimming removed 6 bases from V and 14 bases from J; junction bases left unmatched: 13.

This clonotype was picked up one time. The chain links TRBV27 to TRBJ1-5; tentative D call: TRBD1 (6 bases). Trimming removed 3 bases at V and 8 bases at J, with 20 bases between. CDR3 length: 16 residues. CDR1 and CDR2 from the germline V gene are MNHEY and SMNVEV (reference sequence). CDR3 DNA: TGTGCCAGCAGTTTGACACCCGACAGGCGAAGGGAGCCCCAGCATTTT. Translated: CASSLTPDRRREPQHF.

This clonotype occurred a few times. This sequence joins TRBV4-1 and TRBJ2-7; tentative D call: TRBD2 (6 bases). V was trimmed by 0 bases and J by 3 bases, leaving 21 bases between them. This CDR3 is 18 amino acids long. Germline CDR1 is MGHRA and CDR2 is YSYEKL. Here the CDR3 reads CASSQDPPGVSPGYEQYF. The CDR3 DNA sequence: TGCGCCAGCAGCCAAGACCCCCCGGGAGTAAGTCCGGGCTACGAGCAGTACTTC.

The rearrangement links TRBV20-1 to TRBJ2-1; 9 bases agree with TRBD2. Losses at the gene ends were 1 base for V and 6 bases for J; bases not matched to a gene: 7. The CDR3 contains 15 residues. The germline V gene has CDR1 DFQATT and CDR2 SNEGSKA (reference sequence). The CDR3 nucleotides read TGCAGTGCTAGAGGTGCTAGCGGGACGGGCAATGAGCAGTTCTTC. Amino acid sequence: CSARGASGTGNEQFF.

The rearrangement uses TRBV7-9 and TRBJ2-1, with 7 bases matching TRBD2. The CDR3 has 16 amino acids. Germline values: CDR1 SEHNR, CDR2 FQNEAQ (reference sequence). J gave up 5 bases and V 2 bases, and 9 bases lay outside the gene matches. The CDR3: CASSLWRERNHNEQFF. The CDR3 DNA is TGTGCCAGCAGCTTATGGCGGGAGCGAAACCACAATGAGCAGTTCTTC.

CDR3 residues: CASSLTGNNSPLHF. CDR3 in DNA: TGTGCCAGCAGTTTAACAGGAAACAATTCACCCCTCCACTTT. The gene calls are TRBV28 and TRBJ1-6; tentatively, D is TRBD1 (5 bases). The ends were cut back, 2 bases at V and 7 bases at J, with 9 bases in the middle. Germline V gene lookup returns CDR1 MDHEN and CDR2 SYDVKM. CDR3 length equals 14 residues.

J is TRBJ1-5 and V is TRBV7-9; possibly TRBD1 for D (5 bases). The V and J ends lost 5 bases and 7 bases respectively, with 15 bases between them. Per germline, CDR1 SEHNR and CDR2 FQNEAQ (reference sequence). This CDR3 is built from 14 residues. The CDR3 DNA follows: TGTGCCAGCAGCCCCAGACTCAGGGCCCAGCCCCAGCATTTT. Residues: CASSPRLRAQPQHF. The full variable domain, rest sourced from reference TRBV7-9 and TRBJ1-5, is DTGVSQNPRHKITKRGQNVTFRCDPISEHNRLYWYRQTLGQGPEFLTYFQNEAQLEKSRLLSDRFSAERPKGSFSTLEIQRTEQGDSAMYLCASSPRLRAQPQHFGDGTRLSIL.

The sample holds many counts of this clonotype. The genes are TRBV20-1 and TRBJ2-1, with D tentatively TRBD1 or TRBD2 (5 bases each). The CDR3 length is 13 residues. The germline V gene has CDR1 DFQATT and CDR2 SNEGSKA (reference sequence). Trimming shortened V by 8 bases and J by 1 base, and 12 bases separated the two germline ends. CDR3 nucleotides: TGCAGTCCAGGGTGGGAGTCCTACAATGAGCAGTTCTTC. This gives the protein CSPGWESYNEQFF.

This clonotype turned up a few times. The V and J genes are TRBV4-1 and TRBJ2-1; 12 bases map to TRBD2. The germline V gene encodes CDR1 MGHRA and CDR2 YSYEKL. This CDR3 has 18 amino acids. The trim removed 4 bases at V and 5 bases at J, leaving 12 bases unmatched. The CDR3 sequence is CASSPGLAGGSLDNEQFF. The DNA of the CDR3 is TGCGCCAGCAGCCCCGGGCTAGCGGGAGGGTCTTTGGACAATGAGCAGTTCTTC.

The table lists this clonotype with many counts. The rearrangement joins TRBV6-5 to TRBJ2-7; a possible D gene is TRBD1 (6 bases). Per germline, CDR1 MNHEY and CDR2 SVGAGI. Deletions cut 2 bases from V and 4 bases from J, with 15 bases between. The CDR3 loop spans 15 amino acids. CDR3 sequence (DNA): TGTGCCAGCAGTTACGTACAGGGAATCATTTACGAGCAGTACTTC. Its protein product is CASSYVQGIIYEQYF.

This clonotype appeared many times. The genes are TRBV7-9 and TRBJ2-1; 10 bases align to TRBD2. The CDR3 spans 16 residues. Germline V gives CDR1 SEHNR, CDR2 FQNEAQ (reference sequence). With V trimmed by 3 bases and J by 1 base, 3 bases remained unmatched. The CDR3 spells CASSFISGRSYNEQFF. DNA for the CDR3: TGTGCCAGCAGCTTTATTAGCGGGAGGTCCTACAATGAGCAGTTCTTC.

This sequence joins TRBV12-3 or TRBV12-4 and TRBJ2-7, with D perhaps TRBD2 (5 bases). The CDR3 has 16 amino acids. Trimming left V 8 bases short and J 1 base short, with 21 bases between. The CDR3 DNA is TGTGCCAGCCTCAATTTAGTGGCTAGCTTATCCTACGAGCAGTACTTC. This translates into CASLNLVASLSYEQYF.

This clonotype was seen a handful of times. This chain links TRBV7-3 with TRBJ2-1; 7 bases match TRBD1. The germline V gene encodes CDR1 SGHTA and CDR2 FQGTGA. The J segment lost 5 bases and the V segment lost 4 bases, leaving 5 bases of the junction unmatched. CDR3 length: 14 residues. CDR3 DNA: TGTGCCAGCAGCTCCGGACAGGCCCACAATGAGCAGTTCTTC. Residues: CASSSGQAHNEQFF.

The V gene is TRBV5-1, the J gene TRBJ2-1; D possibly corresponds to TRBD1 (6 bases). V shed 4 bases and J shed 0 bases, with 11 bases lying between them. Germline assignment: CDR1 SGHRS and CDR2 YFSETQ. The CDR3 runs 15 residues. The CDR3 sequence: CASSGWTDSYNEQFF. CDR3 DNA: TGCGCCAGCAGCGGATGGACAGACTCCTACAATGAGCAGTTCTTC.

This clonotype was counted a single time. J is TRBJ2-3 and V is TRBV25-1; 10 positions agree with TRBD1. The V gene end was trimmed by 4 bases and the J gene end by 3 bases; junction bases not matched to a gene: 7. The CDR3 spans 16 residues. CDR1 MGHDK and CDR2 SYGVNS come from the germline V gene. Here the CDR3 reads CASSATGGGRTDTQYF. CDR3 in DNA: TGTGCCAGCAGTGCGACAGGGGGCGGGAGGACAGATACGCAGTATTTT.

This clonotype was seen ten or more times. The chain is built from TRBV20-1 and TRBJ2-2; D is perhaps TRBD1 or TRBD2 (5 bases each). Trimming shortened V by 3 bases and J by 4 bases, and 12 bases separated the two germline ends. CDR1 is DFQATT, CDR2 SNEGSKA, per germline (reference sequence). This CDR3 contains 14 residues. The CDR3 sequence is CSARMPGLTGELFF. The CDR3 DNA is TGCAGTGCTAGGATGCCGGGGCTCACCGGGGAGCTGTTTTTT.

The sample holds many counts of this clonotype. V is TRBV12-3 or TRBV12-4 and J is TRBJ1-4, with D possibly matching TRBD1 (5 bases). This CDR3 has 14 amino acids. V lost 4 bases to trimming and J lost 3 bases, with 9 bases between them. The CDR3 loop reads CASSSTVANEKLFF. CDR3 DNA sequence: TGTGCCAGCAGTTCGACAGTCGCTAATGAAAAACTGTTTTTT.

This clonotype was seen at least ten times. The rearrangement links TRBV10-3 to TRBJ2-7; 9 bases are shared with TRBD1. Germline V gene lookup returns CDR1 ENHRY and CDR2 SYGVKD. V lost 6 bases, J lost 5 bases, and 2 bases stayed unmatched. The CDR3 totals 12 residues. CDR3 region: CAIRRTGDEQYF. The CDR3, as DNA: TGTGCCATCAGACGGACAGGGGACGAGCAGTACTTC.

The chain uses TRBV5-1 and TRBJ1-1; D gene ambiguous. CDR1 is SGHRS, CDR2 YFSETQ, per germline. The ends were cut back, 3 bases at V and 4 bases at J, with 13 bases in the middle. This CDR3 contains 14 residues. The CDR3 DNA reads TGCGCCAGCAGCTCCGGAGAAGCTTTCACTGAAGCTTTCTTT. Its translation is CASSSGEAFTEAFF.

The CDR3 region has the DNA TGTGCCATCAGGAAAGCGGGAGCAGACTACAATGAGCAGTTCTTC. Translation: CAIRKAGADYNEQFF. V gene TRBV10-3 combines with J gene TRBJ2-1; 8 bases agree with TRBD2. The CDR3 covers 15 residues. The germline CDR1 and CDR2 sequences are ENHRY and SYGVKD. The ends lost 6 bases at V and 3 bases at J; junction bases unmatched: 7.

The genes are TRBV9 and TRBJ2-7; either TRBD1 or TRBD2 may fit D (5 bases each). There are 14 residues in the CDR3. Per germline, CDR1 SGDLS and CDR2 YYNGEE. V was shortened by 3 bases and J by 6 bases, with 16 bases between the two germline ends. The CDR3 sequence: CASSAGTQTSEQYF. The DNA of the CDR3 is TGTGCCAGCAGCGCCGGGACCCAAACCTCCGAGCAGTACTTC.

This clonotype was seen only a few times. J is TRBJ2-2 and V is TRBV5-1; 11 positions agree with TRBD2. V gave up 4 bases and J gave up 8 bases; unmatched junction bases: 7. The CDR3 has 15 residues. The germline V gene encodes CDR1 SGHRS and CDR2 YFSETQ. The CDR3 loop is CASSRTSGRLGELFF. DNA for the CDR3: TGCGCCAGCAGCCGGACTAGCGGGCGGCTGGGGGAGCTGTTTTTT. Looking up the rest from reference TRBV5-1 and TRBJ2-2 gives the full variable domain: KAGVTQTPRYLIKTRGQQVTLSCSPISGHRSVSWYQQTPGQGLQFLFEYFSETQRNKGNFPGRFSGRQFSNSRSEMNVSTLELGDSALYLCASSRTSGRLGELFFGEGSRLTVL.

The chain links TRBV12-3 or TRBV12-4 to TRBJ2-5, with a possible D match to TRBD1 (6 bases). The CDR3 is made up of 12 amino acids. Between the trimmed V and J ends, which lost 4 bases and 7 bases, there was a span of 10 bases. CDR3 in amino acids: CASSSGQRTQYF. The CDR3 DNA is TGTGCCAGCAGTTCGGGACAACGGACCCAGTACTTC.

The rearrangement joins TRBV5-5 to TRBJ2-5, with D uncertain. Germline V gene data show CDR1 as SGHKS and CDR2 as YYEKEE (reference sequence). The CDR3 sequence is 12 residues long. Trimming pared 10 bases from V and 5 bases from J, leaving 15 bases between. CDR3 nucleotide sequence: TGTGCCGCCACTCCATTCGGTGAGACCCAGTACTTC. It yields the protein CAATPFGETQYF.

V is TRBV4-1 and J is TRBJ2-3; 8 nucleotides align to TRBD1. The junction had 5 bases not matched to a gene; V was cut back by 3 bases and J by 0 bases. Germline lookup yields CDR1 MGHRA and CDR2 YSYEKL. This CDR3 spans 16 amino acids. CDR3 region: CASSHGQGISTDTQYF. In DNA form, the CDR3 reads TGCGCCAGCAGCCACGGACAGGGTATTAGCACAGATACGCAGTATTTT.

This clonotype showed up just a few times. V usage is TRBV29-1 and J usage is TRBJ1-1; 7 positions match TRBD1. The V gene's germline CDR1 is SQVTM and CDR2 ANQGSEA. J lost 6 bases, V lost 5 bases, and 6 bases had no gene match. The CDR3 contains 12 residues. For the CDR3, the DNA is TGCAGCGTTCGGAGGGGGCGAGCTGAAGCTTTCTTT. This translates into CSVRRGRAEAFF.

This clonotype was picked up many times. The gene calls are TRBV7-2 and TRBJ2-2, with D uncertain. The CDR3 is 15 residues long. Germline CDR1 and CDR2: SGHTA and FQGNSA. The V and J ends lost 5 bases and 5 bases respectively, with 15 bases between them. The chain's CDR3 is CASSVTPTWTGELFF. CDR3 coding DNA: TGTGCCAGCAGCGTGACACCTACCTGGACCGGGGAGCTGTTTTTT.

This clonotype was counted at least ten times. This rearrangement joins TRBV29-1 to TRBJ2-7; D is uncertain. Trimming removed 6 bases at V and 2 bases at J, with 11 bases between. In germline, CDR1 is SQVTM, CDR2 ANQGSEA. The CDR3 has 12 residues. CDR3 loop: CSVLRAPYEQYF. CDR3 bases: TGCAGCGTCCTCCGGGCCCCCTACGAGCAGTACTTC.